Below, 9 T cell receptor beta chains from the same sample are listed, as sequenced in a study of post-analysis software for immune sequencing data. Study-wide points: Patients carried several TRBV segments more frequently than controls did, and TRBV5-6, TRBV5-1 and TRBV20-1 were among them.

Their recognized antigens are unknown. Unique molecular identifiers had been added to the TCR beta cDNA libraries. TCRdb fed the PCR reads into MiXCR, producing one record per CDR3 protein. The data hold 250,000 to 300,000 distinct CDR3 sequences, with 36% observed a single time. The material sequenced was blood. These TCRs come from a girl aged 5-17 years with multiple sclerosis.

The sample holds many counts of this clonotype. CDR3 bases: TGTGCCAGCAGCATGGGGAACACCGGGGAGCTGTTTTTT. Translation: CASSMGNTGELFF. The chain carries TRBV7-2 and TRBJ2-2; no firm D call. In germline, CDR1 is SGHTA, CDR2 FQGNSA. Trimming stripped 5 bases from V and 1 base from J, with 5 bases between. The CDR3 is 13 amino acids.

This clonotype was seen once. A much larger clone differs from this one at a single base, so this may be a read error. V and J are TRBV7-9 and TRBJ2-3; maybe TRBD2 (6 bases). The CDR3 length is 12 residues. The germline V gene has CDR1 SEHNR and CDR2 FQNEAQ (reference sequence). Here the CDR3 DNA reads TGTGTCAGCAGCTTAGTCGCGGGGCACCAGTATTTT. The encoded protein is CVSSLVAGHQYF.

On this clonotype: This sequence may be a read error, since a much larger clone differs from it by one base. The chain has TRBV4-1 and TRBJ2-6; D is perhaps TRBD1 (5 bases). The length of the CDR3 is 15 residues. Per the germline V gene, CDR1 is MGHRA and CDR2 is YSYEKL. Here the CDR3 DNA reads TGCGCCAGCAGCAACTCTGCATCTGGGGCCAACGTCCGGACTTTC. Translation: CASSNSASGANVRTF.

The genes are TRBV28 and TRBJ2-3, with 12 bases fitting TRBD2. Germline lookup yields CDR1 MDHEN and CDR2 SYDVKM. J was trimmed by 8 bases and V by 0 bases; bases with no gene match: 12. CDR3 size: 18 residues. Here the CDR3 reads CASSLWVGTSGPRGTQYF. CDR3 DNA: TGTGCCAGCAGTTTATGGGTCGGGACTAGCGGGCCCAGGGGTACGCAGTATTTT.

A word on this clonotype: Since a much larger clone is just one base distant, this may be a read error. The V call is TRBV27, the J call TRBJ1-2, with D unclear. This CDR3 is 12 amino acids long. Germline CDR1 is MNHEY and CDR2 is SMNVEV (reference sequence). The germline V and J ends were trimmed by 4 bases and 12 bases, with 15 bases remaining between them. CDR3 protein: CASSSSGFGHTF. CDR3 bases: TGTGCCAGCAGTTCTTCAGGCTTCGGCCACACCTTC.

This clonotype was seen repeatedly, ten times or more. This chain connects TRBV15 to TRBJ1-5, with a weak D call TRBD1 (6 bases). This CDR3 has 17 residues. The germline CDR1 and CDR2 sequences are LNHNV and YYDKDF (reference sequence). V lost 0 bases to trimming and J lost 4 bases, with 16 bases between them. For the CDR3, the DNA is TGTGCCACCAGCAGAGATTGGGGGCAGGGGAGGAATCAGCCCCAGCATTTT. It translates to CATSRDWGQGRNQPQHF.

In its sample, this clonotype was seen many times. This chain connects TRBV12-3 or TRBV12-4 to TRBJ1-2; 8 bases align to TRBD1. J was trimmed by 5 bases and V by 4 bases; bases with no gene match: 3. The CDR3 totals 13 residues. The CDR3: CASSSRTGYGYTF. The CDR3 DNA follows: TGTGCCAGCAGTTCCCGGACAGGGTATGGCTACACCTTC.

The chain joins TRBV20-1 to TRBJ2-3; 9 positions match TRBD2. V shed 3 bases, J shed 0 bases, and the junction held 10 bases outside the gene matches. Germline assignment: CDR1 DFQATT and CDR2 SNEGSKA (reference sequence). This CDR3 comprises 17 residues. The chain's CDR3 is CSASPSGGSLSTDTQYF. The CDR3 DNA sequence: TGCAGTGCTAGTCCCAGCGGGGGGTCCCTAAGCACAGATACGCAGTATTTT.

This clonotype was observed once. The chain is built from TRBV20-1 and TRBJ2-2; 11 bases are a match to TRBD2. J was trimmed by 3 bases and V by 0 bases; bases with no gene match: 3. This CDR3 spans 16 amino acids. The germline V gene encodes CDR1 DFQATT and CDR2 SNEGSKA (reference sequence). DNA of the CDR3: TGCAGTGCTAGAGAGACTAGCGGGACGGACACCGGGGAGCTGTTTTTT. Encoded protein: CSARETSGTDTGELFF.